The rows below give T cell receptor beta chains drawn from one sample of a study of cytomegalovirus exposure and HLA in healthy donors. This table comes from immunoSEQ multiplex PCR, and its TCRdb copy is limited to in-frame clones, with some not included. The data hold tens of thousands of clones, with roughly 93% observed a single time. Material: PBMCs. These receptors all come from a man younger than 45 in good health and CMV-seronegative. Each CDR3 is given without its conserved first and last residue. Size values are once, few and many counts, or a class for expanded clones, and some rows have none.

v_gene	len	abundance	j_gene	CDR3aa
TRBV27	13	-	TRBJ2-7	ASSPGSVILYEQY
TRBV6-6	12	-	TRBJ2-2	AARGGGNTGELF
TRBV5-1	13	-	TRBJ2-2	ASSLFGQNTGELF
TRBV4-1	14	-	TRBJ2-1	ASSLLAGVGVSEQF
TRBV28	12	-	TRBJ2-1	ASSPGRIRPLQF
TRBV5-1	13	-	TRBJ2-1	ASSLGGSKTHEQF
TRBV19	15	-	TRBJ1-3	ASSIRPGPGSGNTIY
TRBV28	12	-	TRBJ1-3	ASISTGSGNTIY
TRBV7-9	13	-	TRBJ1-1	ASSIQGIPNTEAF
TRBV19	11	-	TRBJ1-2	ASSMDRGYGYT
TRBV29-1	12	-	TRBJ2-3	SAEGGLGFDTQY
TRBV4-2	15	-	TRBJ1-6	ASSQERVTGLNSPLH
TRBV19	12	-	TRBJ1-2	ASSIRNTGEGYT
TRBV5-4	13	-	TRBJ1-2	ASSLSGMLVSGYT
TRBV28	13	-	TRBJ2-3	ASSPPGAMGDTQY
TRBV19	13	once	TRBJ1-5	ASSMTGRGNQPQH
TRBV7-9	15	few	TRBJ1-1	ASSIETLETVNTEAF
TRBV7-3	12	-	TRBJ2-3	ASSRGLATDTQY
TRBV27	17	-	TRBJ2-4	ASSGTGARADIAKNIQY
TRBV19	13	few	TRBJ1-5	ASSMGIGVNQPQH
TRBV7-8	12	-	TRBJ2-3	ASSLGSSTDTQY
TRBV7-2	16	-	TRBJ2-3	ASSSMGSGSTSTDTQY
TRBV7-2	15	once	TRBJ1-2	ASSLEGTGGAVNGYT
TRBV28	14	few	TRBJ2-3	ASSSVGGVSTDTQY
TRBV10-2	11	-	TRBJ1-2	ASSEEWNYGYT
TRBV19	13	-	TRBJ2-1	ASSPQIGTFNEQF
TRBV30	11	-	TRBJ1-1	AWSARVNTEAF